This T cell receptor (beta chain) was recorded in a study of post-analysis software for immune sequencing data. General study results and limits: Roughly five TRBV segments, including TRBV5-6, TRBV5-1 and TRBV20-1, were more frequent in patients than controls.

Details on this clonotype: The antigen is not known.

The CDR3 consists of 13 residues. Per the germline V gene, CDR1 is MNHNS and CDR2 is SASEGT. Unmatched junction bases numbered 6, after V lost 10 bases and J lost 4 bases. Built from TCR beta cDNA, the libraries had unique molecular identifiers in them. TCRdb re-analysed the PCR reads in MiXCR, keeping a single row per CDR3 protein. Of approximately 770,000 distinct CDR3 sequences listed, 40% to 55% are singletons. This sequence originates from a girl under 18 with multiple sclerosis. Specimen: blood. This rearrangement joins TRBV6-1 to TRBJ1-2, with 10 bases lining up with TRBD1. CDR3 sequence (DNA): TGTGCCATCAAGACAGGGGGCATCTATGGCTACACCTTC. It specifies CAIKTGGIYGYTF.